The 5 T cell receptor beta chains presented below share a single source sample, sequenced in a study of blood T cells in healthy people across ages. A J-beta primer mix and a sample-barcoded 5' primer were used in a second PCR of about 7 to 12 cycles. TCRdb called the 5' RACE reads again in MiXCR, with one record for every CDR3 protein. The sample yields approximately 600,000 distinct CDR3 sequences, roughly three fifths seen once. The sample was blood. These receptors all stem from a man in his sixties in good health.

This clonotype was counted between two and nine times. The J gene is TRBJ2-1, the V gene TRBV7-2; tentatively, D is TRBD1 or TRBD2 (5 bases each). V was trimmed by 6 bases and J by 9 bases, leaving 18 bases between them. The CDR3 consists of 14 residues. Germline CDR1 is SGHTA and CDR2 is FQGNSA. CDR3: CASSSQGRRGEQFF. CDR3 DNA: TGTGCCAGCAGTTCCCAGGGACGCAGAGGTGAGCAGTTCTTC.

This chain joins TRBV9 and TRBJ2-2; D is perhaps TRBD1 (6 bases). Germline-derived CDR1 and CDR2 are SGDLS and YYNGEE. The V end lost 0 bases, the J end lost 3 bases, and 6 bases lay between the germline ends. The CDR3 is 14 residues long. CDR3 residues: CASSVEGDTGELFF. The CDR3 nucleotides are TGTGCCAGCAGCGTAGAGGGGGACACCGGGGAGCTGTTTTTT.

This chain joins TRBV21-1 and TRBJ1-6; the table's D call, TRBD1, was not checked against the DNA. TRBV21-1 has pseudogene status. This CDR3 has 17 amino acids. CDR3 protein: CATRTPKDSVRNSPLHF. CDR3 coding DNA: TGTGCCACCCGAACGCCCAAGGACAGCGTCCGAAATTCACCCCTCCACTTT.

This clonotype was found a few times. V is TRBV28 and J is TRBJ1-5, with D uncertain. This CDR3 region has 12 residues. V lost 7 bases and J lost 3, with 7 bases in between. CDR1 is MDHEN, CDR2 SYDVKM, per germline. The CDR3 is CASTTTNQPQHF. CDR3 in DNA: TGTGCCAGCACCACCACCAATCAGCCCCAGCATTTT.

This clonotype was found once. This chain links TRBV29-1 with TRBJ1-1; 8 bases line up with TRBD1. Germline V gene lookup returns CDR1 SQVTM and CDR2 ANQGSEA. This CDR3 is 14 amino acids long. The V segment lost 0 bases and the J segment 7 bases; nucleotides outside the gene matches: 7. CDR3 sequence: CSVEEGQGIGEAFF. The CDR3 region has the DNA TGCAGCGTTGAAGAAGGACAGGGTATAGGTGAAGCTTTCTTT.